The source of this T cell receptor beta chain is a study of cytomegalovirus exposure and HLA in healthy donors. Measured with immunoSEQ multiplex PCR; TCRdb has only the in-frame clones, and not every one. This sample has roughly 330,000 clones, with around 87% found just once. Trimming stripped 0 bases from V and 5 bases from J, with 11 bases between. Germline CDR1 SGHTA, CDR2 FQGNSA. CDR3 length equals 15 residues. The clonotype comes from a woman aged 25 to 39 in good health and CMV-seropositive. Sequenced: PBMCs. This rearrangement joins TRBV7-2 to TRBJ1-5; D ambiguous. CDR3 amino acids: CASSLAAGNDQPQHF. The CDR3 DNA reads TGTGCCAGCAGCTTAGCTGCGGGAAACGATCAGCCCCAGCATTTT.